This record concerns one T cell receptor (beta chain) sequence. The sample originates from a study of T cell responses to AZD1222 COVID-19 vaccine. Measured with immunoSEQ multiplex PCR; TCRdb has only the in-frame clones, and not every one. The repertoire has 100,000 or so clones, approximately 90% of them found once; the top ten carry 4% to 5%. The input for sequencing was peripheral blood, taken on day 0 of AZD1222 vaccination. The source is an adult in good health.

The CDR3 region is CASSSQGSSQPQHF. Here the CDR3 DNA reads TGTGCCAGCAGTAGTCAGGGATCCAGTCAGCCCCAGCATTTT. V and J are TRBV6-6 and TRBJ1-5, with D maybe TRBD1 (5 bases). The CDR3 spans 14 residues. V lost 5 bases and J 6 bases, leaving 14 bases between the germline ends. The germline V gene has CDR1 MNHNY and CDR2 SVGAGI (reference sequence).